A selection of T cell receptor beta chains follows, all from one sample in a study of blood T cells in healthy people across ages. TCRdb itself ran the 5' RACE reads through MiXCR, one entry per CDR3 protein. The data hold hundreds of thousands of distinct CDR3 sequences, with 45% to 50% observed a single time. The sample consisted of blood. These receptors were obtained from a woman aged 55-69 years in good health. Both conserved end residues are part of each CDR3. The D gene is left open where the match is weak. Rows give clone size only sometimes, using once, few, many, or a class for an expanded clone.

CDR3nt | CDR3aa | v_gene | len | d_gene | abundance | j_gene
TGTGCCAGCAGGCGGACTGCTAATCAGCCCCAGCATTTT | CASRRTANQPQHF | TRBV7-2 | 13 | NA | NA | TRBJ1-5
TGTGCCAGCAGTTACCAACCGGGACAGGGAGGCGTGAACACTGAAGCTTTCTTT | CASSYQPGQGGVNTEAFF | TRBV6-5 | 18 | TRBD1 | NA | TRBJ1-1
TGCAGTGCTAGGGGGGCTAACTATGGCTACACCTTC | CSARGANYGYTF | TRBV20-1 | 12 | NA | NA | TRBJ1-2
TGTGCCAGCAGTTACTCGATTTACGTGCGGGCTTACACTGAAGCTTTCTTT | CASSYSIYVRAYTEAFF | TRBV6-2/TRBV6-3 | 17 | NA | NA | TRBJ1-1
TGTGCCAGCAGCCCCGGGCAGGGTACGCAGTATTTT | CASSPGQGTQYF | TRBV9 | 12 | NA | few | TRBJ2-3
TGTGCCAGCAGTCCACACACAGATACGCAGTATTTT | CASSPHTDTQYF | TRBV27 | 12 | NA | many | TRBJ2-3
TGCAGTGCTAGAGATCTGGCTAGCGGGTTACGGGAGCAGTACTTC | CSARDLASGLREQYF | TRBV20-1 | 15 | TRBD2 | NA | TRBJ2-7
TGTGCCAGCAGTTTACCAAGCGGGAGGGCCTCCGATGAGCAGTTCTTC | CASSLPSGRASDEQFF | TRBV6-2/TRBV6-3 | 16 | TRBD2 | few | TRBJ2-1
TGCGCCAGCAGCCAAGATGTTACAGGGCTTAACTATGGCTACACCTTC | CASSQDVTGLNYGYTF | TRBV4-1 | 16 | NA | few | TRBJ1-2
TGTGCCAGCAGCTTGCAAGCCTACGAGCAGTCCTTC | CASSLQAYEQSF | TRBV5-6 | 12 | NA | NA | TRBJ2-7
TGTGCCAGCAGCTTCCAACAGGGATACGAGCAGTACTTC | CASSFQQGYEQYF | TRBV7-2 | 13 | NA | few | TRBJ2-7
TGTGCCAGCAGGGAAAACTTTAACAATGAGCAGTTCTTC | CASRENFNNEQFF | TRBV2 | 13 | NA | once | TRBJ2-1
TGTGCCACCAGCAGAGGACTACTAGCGGGTATCACAGATACGCAGTATTTT | CATSRGLLAGITDTQYF | TRBV15 | 17 | TRBD2 | NA | TRBJ2-3
TGTGCCAGCGGCGGGACAGGGGGCCGATCACCCCTCCACTTT | CASGGTGGRSPLHF | TRBV27 | 14 | TRBD1 | NA | TRBJ1-6
TGCGCCAGCAGTGCAGGACACTCGAACACTGAAGCTTTCTTT | CASSAGHSNTEAFF | TRBV10-2 | 14 | NA | NA | TRBJ1-1
TGTGCCAGCAGCTTAGCGGAGGGGCGGGGTGGGAATCAGCCCCAGCATTTT | CASSLAEGRGGNQPQHF | TRBV7-2 | 17 | NA | NA | TRBJ1-5
TGTGCCAGCAGCTTTGACAGGGGCCCCTATGGCTACACCTTC | CASSFDRGPYGYTF | TRBV7-2 | 14 | TRBD1 | once | TRBJ1-2
TGCAGTGCTCACAACGGGGGACAGGGGTACGAGCAGTACTTC | CSAHNGGQGYEQYF | TRBV20-1 | 14 | TRBD1 | few | TRBJ2-7
TGCGCCAGCGGCCTACAGGGAAGCTCCTACGAGCAGTACTTC | CASGLQGSSYEQYF | TRBV5-1 | 14 | NA | few | TRBJ2-7